The present entry profiles one T cell receptor (beta chain) with its context. The antigen is undetermined. The CDR3 has 11 residues. V lost 7 bases and J lost 5, with 8 bases in between. Germline V gene data show CDR1 as SGHTA and CDR2 as FQGNSA. Donors were drawn from the approximately 120-subject validation cohort, separate from the approximately 700-subject first cohort. Measured with immunoSEQ multiplex PCR; TCRdb has only the in-frame clones, and not every one. In the table there are approximately 300,000 clones, 70% to 90% of which are singletons. This sample was taken from a study of cytomegalovirus exposure and HLA in healthy donors. Study conclusions and caveats: In vitro experiments confirmed that three CMV-associated chains were specific for CMV antigens.

V gene TRBV7-2 combines with J gene TRBJ2-5; D is unresolved. The sequence was collected from a woman aged 18-29 years in good health and CMV-seronegative. The sequencing sample was made of PBMCs. CDR3: CASTARETQYF. CDR3 nucleotides: TGTGCCAGCACCGCCCGGGAGACCCAGTACTTC.